These T cell receptor beta chains were read from a single sample in a study of blood T cell repertoires in COVID-19. Some clones are missing from TCRdb's copy, which holds only in-frame ones; the method was immunoSEQ multiplex PCR. Altogether under 40,000 clones are present, approximately 93% being singletons, with the ten largest covering more than 3.5%. Sequencing used peripheral blood. The receptors were gathered from a human donor with active COVID-19. The donor label of this sample is uncertain. Each CDR3 is given with its conserved first and last residue. A D gene is named only where the DNA matches it firmly. Only part of the rows carry a size: once, few, many, or a class if the clone is expanded.

abundance: -
d_gene: -
v_gene: TRBV2
j_gene: TRBJ1-1
CDR3nt: TGTGCCAGCAACCGGGATTTCAAATCCGAAGCTTTCTTT
CDR3aa: CASNRDFKSEAFF

abundance: -
d_gene: TRBD1
v_gene: TRBV23-1
j_gene: TRBJ2-7
CDR3nt: TGCGCCAGCAGTGGAAAATCGGGGGGACAGGGCGCCGATTGGGGTGGGAGGGCGGACTACGAGCAGTACTTC
CDR3aa: CASSGKSGGQGADWGGRADYEQYF

abundance: -
d_gene: -
v_gene: TRBV7-2
j_gene: TRBJ2-7
CDR3nt: TGTGCCAGCAGCTTAGTTGCTTCCCAGATCAGCTCCTACGAGCAGTACTTC
CDR3aa: CASSLVASQISSYEQYF

abundance: -
d_gene: TRBD2
v_gene: TRBV7-2
j_gene: TRBJ2-1
CDR3nt: TGTGCCAGCAGCTTAGATAGCGGGAGGGATAACAATGAGCAGTTCTTC
CDR3aa: CASSLDSGRDNNEQFF

abundance: -
d_gene: TRBD1
v_gene: TRBV2
j_gene: TRBJ2-4
CDR3nt: TGTGCCAGCAGGGGGGACAGGGGATTAGCCAAAAACATTCAGTACTTC
CDR3aa: CASRGDRGLAKNIQYF

abundance: -
d_gene: -
v_gene: TRBV12-2
j_gene: TRBJ2-7
CDR3nt: TGTGCAAGTCGCTTAGCCGGGGACAGTCCATCGGAGGACTACGAGCAGTACTTC
CDR3aa: CASRLAGDSPSEDYEQYF

abundance: -
d_gene: -
v_gene: TRBV28
j_gene: TRBJ2-3
CDR3nt: TGTGCCAGCAGTATAAGGGGAAGCACAGATACGCAGTATTTT
CDR3aa: CASSIRGSTDTQYF

abundance: -
d_gene: -
v_gene: TRBV3-1/TRBV3-2
j_gene: TRBJ2-1
CDR3nt: TGTGCCAGCAGCCAAGAGACCATACTAGCTGACTTAGGCAATGAGCAGTTCTTC
CDR3aa: CASSQETILADLGNEQFF

abundance: -
d_gene: -
v_gene: TRBV19
j_gene: TRBJ1-3
CDR3nt: TGTGCCAGTAGCTGGACAGTTGGAAACACCATATATTTT
CDR3aa: CASSWTVGNTIYF

abundance: -
d_gene: -
v_gene: TRBV6-1
j_gene: TRBJ2-7
CDR3nt: TGTGCCAGCAGTGAAGGCGGGACAGCCTCCTACGAGCAGTACTTC
CDR3aa: CASSEGGTASYEQYF

abundance: -
d_gene: TRBD2
v_gene: TRBV27
j_gene: TRBJ2-1
CDR3nt: TGTGCCAGCAGTTTCCCTAGCGGGACCAATGAGCAGTTCTTC
CDR3aa: CASSFPSGTNEQFF

abundance: -
d_gene: -
v_gene: TRBV2
j_gene: TRBJ2-5
CDR3nt: TGTGCCAGCGCTGCCGGACGGGGTCAAGAGACCCAGTACTTC
CDR3aa: CASAAGRGQETQYF

abundance: -
d_gene: TRBD2
v_gene: TRBV27
j_gene: TRBJ2-5
CDR3nt: TGTGCCAGCAGTGCGACTAGCGGGAGGACTTTGGAGACCCAGTACTTC
CDR3aa: CASSATSGRTLETQYF

abundance: -
d_gene: -
v_gene: TRBV12-3/TRBV12-4
j_gene: TRBJ2-5
CDR3nt: TGTGCCAGCAGTTCCAGTAAAGAGACCCAGTACTTC
CDR3aa: CASSSSKETQYF

abundance: -
d_gene: -
v_gene: TRBV3-1/TRBV3-2
j_gene: TRBJ1-1
CDR3nt: TGTGCCAGCAGGCGTGCCACTGAAGCTTTCTTT
CDR3aa: CASRRATEAFF

abundance: -
d_gene: -
v_gene: TRBV3-1/TRBV3-2
j_gene: TRBJ2-7
CDR3nt: TGTGCCAGCAGCCCGTCAAACAATCGCGCTAGTTGGAGTGCCGGGCAGTACTTC
CDR3aa: CASSPSNNRASWSAGQYF

abundance: once
d_gene: TRBD1
v_gene: TRBV6-2/TRBV6-3
j_gene: TRBJ2-7
CDR3nt: TGTGCCAGCAGTAACCGGGACAGGGTTTCACCCGTACACTACGAGCAGTACTTC
CDR3aa: CASSNRDRVSPVHYEQYF

abundance: -
d_gene: TRBD1
v_gene: TRBV7-9
j_gene: TRBJ2-2
CDR3nt: TGTGCCAGCAGCCGACCGGGACAGGAGACGAACACCGGGGAGCTGTTTTTT
CDR3aa: CASSRPGQETNTGELFF

abundance: -
d_gene: -
v_gene: TRBV25-1
j_gene: TRBJ2-7
CDR3nt: TGTGCCAGCAGTGAATATCGCTTCAGCTCCTACGAGCAGTACTTC
CDR3aa: CASSEYRFSSYEQYF

abundance: -
d_gene: -
v_gene: TRBV15
j_gene: TRBJ1-2
CDR3nt: TGTGCCACCAGCAGAGACCTAGTACGGGGGGGTGGCTACACCTTC
CDR3aa: CATSRDLVRGGGYTF

abundance: -
d_gene: -
v_gene: TRBV15
j_gene: TRBJ2-2
CDR3nt: TGTGCCACTCACCCGGCGGGAATGTCCGGGGAGCTGTTTTTT
CDR3aa: CATHPAGMSGELFF

abundance: -
d_gene: TRBD2
v_gene: TRBV15
j_gene: TRBJ2-3
CDR3nt: TGTGCCACCAGCAGAGATTGGGACTACCAAAGCACAGATACGCAGTATTTT
CDR3aa: CATSRDWDYQSTDTQYF

abundance: -
d_gene: TRBD2
v_gene: TRBV7-8
j_gene: TRBJ2-3
CDR3nt: TGTGCCAGCAGCCCGGGACTAGCGATGTCAGATACGCAGTATTTT
CDR3aa: CASSPGLAMSDTQYF

abundance: -
d_gene: TRBD1
v_gene: TRBV19
j_gene: TRBJ1-1
CDR3nt: TGTGCCAGTAGTATGCGGGACAGGGCCGCCGGCACTGAAGCTTTCTTT
CDR3aa: CASSMRDRAAGTEAFF

abundance: once
d_gene: TRBD1
v_gene: TRBV6-1
j_gene: TRBJ2-1
CDR3nt: TGTGCCAGCAGTGAGGGGGACAGGGTATTCCATGAGCAGTTCTTC
CDR3aa: CASSEGDRVFHEQFF

abundance: -
d_gene: TRBD1
v_gene: TRBV5-4
j_gene: TRBJ2-7
CDR3nt: TGTGCCAGCAGCGTCCCGGGACAGGGGGCCAGCGAGCAGTACTTC
CDR3aa: CASSVPGQGASEQYF

abundance: -
d_gene: -
v_gene: TRBV10-3
j_gene: TRBJ2-7
CDR3nt: TGTGCCCCCCCCTGGAGGGTCACGGAGCAGTACTTC
CDR3aa: CAPPWRVTEQYF

abundance: -
d_gene: -
v_gene: TRBV5-4
j_gene: TRBJ2-5
CDR3nt: TGTGCCAGCAGCCCTGACACTCAAGAGACCCAGTACTTC
CDR3aa: CASSPDTQETQYF

abundance: -
d_gene: TRBD1
v_gene: TRBV6-5
j_gene: TRBJ1-3
CDR3nt: TGTGCCAGCAGCCTGGACAGGGGAAACACCATATATTTT
CDR3aa: CASSLDRGNTIYF

abundance: -
d_gene: -
v_gene: TRBV7-2
j_gene: TRBJ1-1
CDR3nt: TGTGCCAGCAGCTTACCGTTTACTGAAGCTTTCTTT
CDR3aa: CASSLPFTEAFF

abundance: -
d_gene: TRBD1
v_gene: TRBV28
j_gene: TRBJ1-2
CDR3nt: TGTGCCAGCAGTTTAGGCGGGACAGGATACAATGGCTACACCTTC
CDR3aa: CASSLGGTGYNGYTF

abundance: once
d_gene: -
v_gene: TRBV9
j_gene: TRBJ2-3
CDR3nt: TGTGCCAGCAGCGTTGGCGGCCTCTCAGATACGCAGTATTTT
CDR3aa: CASSVGGLSDTQYF

abundance: -
d_gene: -
v_gene: TRBV4-3
j_gene: TRBJ2-1
CDR3nt: TGCGCCAGCAGCCAAGATCTCGGGAGTAGAGACAATGAGCAGTTCTTC
CDR3aa: CASSQDLGSRDNEQFF

abundance: few
d_gene: TRBD1
v_gene: TRBV12-5
j_gene: TRBJ1-1
CDR3nt: TGTGCTAGTGGTTCACAGGGGTTTGCTGAAGCTTTCTTT
CDR3aa: CASGSQGFAEAFF

abundance: -
d_gene: -
v_gene: TRBV14
j_gene: TRBJ2-7
CDR3nt: TGTGCCAGCAGCCAATGGGGGCCGTCTGACGAGCAGTACTTC
CDR3aa: CASSQWGPSDEQYF

abundance: -
d_gene: -
v_gene: TRBV9
j_gene: TRBJ1-2
CDR3nt: TGTGCCAGCAGCGTAGGTCAGGGGTTCGTGGATGGCTACACCTTC
CDR3aa: CASSVGQGFVDGYTF

abundance: -
d_gene: TRBD1
v_gene: TRBV7-7
j_gene: TRBJ2-5
CDR3nt: TGTGCTAGCAGCTTAAGGGTGCGGACAGGGAGGCAAGAGACCCAGTACTTC
CDR3aa: CASSLRVRTGRQETQYF

abundance: -
d_gene: -
v_gene: TRBV6-6
j_gene: TRBJ2-3
CDR3nt: TGTGCCAGCAGCCTACAGGGTAAGGGCACAGATACGCAGTATTTT
CDR3aa: CASSLQGKGTDTQYF

abundance: -
d_gene: TRBD2
v_gene: TRBV11-3
j_gene: TRBJ2-3
CDR3nt: TGTGCCAGCAGCCTGGTTCTAGCGGGGGGGCGTAGAGATACGCAGTATTTT
CDR3aa: CASSLVLAGGRRDTQYF

abundance: -
d_gene: -
v_gene: TRBV6-6
j_gene: TRBJ1-3
CDR3nt: TGTGCCAGCAGTTACTCTGGGGGCTCAGGAAACACCATATATTTT
CDR3aa: CASSYSGGSGNTIYF

abundance: -
d_gene: -
v_gene: TRBV9
j_gene: TRBJ2-2
CDR3nt: TGTGCCAGCAGCACAAGGGGTCCAGGCGGGGAGCTGTTTTTT
CDR3aa: CASSTRGPGGELFF

abundance: -
d_gene: TRBD2
v_gene: TRBV5-1
j_gene: TRBJ2-7
CDR3nt: TGCGCCAGCAGCGCGGGGGGGCACGAGCAGTACTTC
CDR3aa: CASSAGGHEQYF

abundance: -
d_gene: TRBD2
v_gene: TRBV5-1
j_gene: TRBJ2-3
CDR3nt: TGCGCCAGCACGACTAGCGGGGGTGATACGCAGTATTTT
CDR3aa: CASTTSGGDTQYF

abundance: -
d_gene: TRBD1
v_gene: TRBV4-1
j_gene: TRBJ2-7
CDR3nt: TGCGCCAGCAGCCGCGGCACCGGGACAGGCCTCGGCGAGCAGTACTTC
CDR3aa: CASSRGTGTGLGEQYF

abundance: -
d_gene: TRBD2
v_gene: TRBV24-1
j_gene: TRBJ2-2
CDR3nt: TGTGCCACCAGTGCGGCGGGGGGGAAGAACACCGGGGAGCTGTTTTTT
CDR3aa: CATSAAGGKNTGELFF

abundance: -
d_gene: -
v_gene: TRBV5-1
j_gene: TRBJ2-2
CDR3nt: TGCGCCAGCATTCAGCATCCGGGACTGGGTACCGGGGAGCTGTTTTTT
CDR3aa: CASIQHPGLGTGELFF

abundance: few
d_gene: -
v_gene: TRBV4-3
j_gene: TRBJ1-1
CDR3nt: TGCGCCAGCAGCCAAAGTCGAACAGGGATCACTGAAGCTTTCTTT
CDR3aa: CASSQSRTGITEAFF

abundance: -
d_gene: -
v_gene: TRBV25-1
j_gene: TRBJ2-1
CDR3nt: TGTGCCAGCAGAAACCAGGGGGGCAATGAGCAGTTCTTC
CDR3aa: CASRNQGGNEQFF

abundance: -
d_gene: -
v_gene: TRBV4-2
j_gene: TRBJ2-5
CDR3nt: TGTGCCAGCAGCCAAGATCGTCAACTTCGGGAGACCCAGTACTTC
CDR3aa: CASSQDRQLRETQYF

abundance: -
d_gene: TRBD2
v_gene: TRBV3-1/TRBV3-2
j_gene: TRBJ2-5
CDR3nt: TGTGCCAGTTCCCAAACTAGCGGTCAAGAGACCCAGTACTTC
CDR3aa: CASSQTSGQETQYF